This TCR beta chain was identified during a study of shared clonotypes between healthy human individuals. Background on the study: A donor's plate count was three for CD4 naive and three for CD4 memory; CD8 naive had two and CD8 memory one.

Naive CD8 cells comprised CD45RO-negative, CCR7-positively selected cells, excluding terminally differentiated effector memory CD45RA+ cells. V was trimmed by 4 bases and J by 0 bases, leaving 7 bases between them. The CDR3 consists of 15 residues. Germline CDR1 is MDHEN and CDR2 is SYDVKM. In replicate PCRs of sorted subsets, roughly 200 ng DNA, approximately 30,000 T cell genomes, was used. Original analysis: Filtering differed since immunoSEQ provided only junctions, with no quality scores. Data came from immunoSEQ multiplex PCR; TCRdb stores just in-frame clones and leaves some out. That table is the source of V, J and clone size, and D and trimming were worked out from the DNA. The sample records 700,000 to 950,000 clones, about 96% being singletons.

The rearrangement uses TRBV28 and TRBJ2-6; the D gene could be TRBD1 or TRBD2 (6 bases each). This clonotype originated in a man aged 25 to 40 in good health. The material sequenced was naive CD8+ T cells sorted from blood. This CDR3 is CASSWGASGANVLTF. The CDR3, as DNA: TGTGCCAGCAGTTGGGGGGCCTCTGGGGCCAACGTCCTGACTTTC. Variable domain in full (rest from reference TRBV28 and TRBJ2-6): DVKVTQSSRYLVKRTGEKVFLECVQDMDHENMFWYRQDPGLGLRLIYFSYDVKMKEKGDIPEGYSVSREKKERFSLILESASTNQTSMYLCASSWGASGANVLTFGAGSRLTVL.